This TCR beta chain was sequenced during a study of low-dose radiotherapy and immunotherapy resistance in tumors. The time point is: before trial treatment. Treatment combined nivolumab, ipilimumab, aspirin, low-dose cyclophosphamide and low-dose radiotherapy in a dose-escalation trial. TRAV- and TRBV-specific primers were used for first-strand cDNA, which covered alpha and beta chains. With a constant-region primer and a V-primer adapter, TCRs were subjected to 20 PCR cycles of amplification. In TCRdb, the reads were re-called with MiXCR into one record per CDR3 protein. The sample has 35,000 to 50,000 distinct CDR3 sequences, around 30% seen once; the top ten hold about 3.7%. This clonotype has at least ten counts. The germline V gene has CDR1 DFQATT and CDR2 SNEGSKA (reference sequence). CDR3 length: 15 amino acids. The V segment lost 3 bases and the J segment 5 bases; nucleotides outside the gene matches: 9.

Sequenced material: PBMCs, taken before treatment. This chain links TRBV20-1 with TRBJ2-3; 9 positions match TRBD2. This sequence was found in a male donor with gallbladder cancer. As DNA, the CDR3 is TGCAGTGCTAGGGGTGTAGCGGGAGTCGGAGATACGCAGTATTTT. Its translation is CSARGVAGVGDTQYF.